The present entry profiles one T cell receptor beta chain with its context. This CDR3 contains 18 residues. Germline V gene lookup returns CDR1 LGHDT and CDR2 YNNKEL (reference sequence). Germline trimming cut 2 bases from V and 5 bases from J; bases unmatched to any gene: 12. Per the study methods: Estimated nucleated cell counts came from reference gene primer amplification. Data came from immunoSEQ multiplex PCR; TCRdb stores just in-frame clones and leaves some out. That table gives V, J and clone size, and the DNA gave D and trimming. Of roughly 100,000 clones detected, about 92% appear once; the ten largest clones hold approximately 17%. This sample stems from a study of blood T cell repertoires in COVID-19. Study details: Researchers got acute and convalescent COVID-19 samples from the United States, Italy and Spain. Sources were T cells, B-cell-depleted T cells, or PBMCs; the material itself was cDNA or gDNA.

Material: peripheral blood. The TCR was taken from a woman of 80 years or more in a cohort sampled during active COVID-19. The chain joins TRBV3-1 (or the pseudogene TRBV3-2) to TRBJ2-2; 9 nucleotides line up with TRBD1. The CDR3 DNA is TGTGCCAGCAGCCAAATGACAGGGGGAACGGGAGTTACCGGGGAGCTGTTTTTT. It codes for CASSQMTGGTGVTGELFF.